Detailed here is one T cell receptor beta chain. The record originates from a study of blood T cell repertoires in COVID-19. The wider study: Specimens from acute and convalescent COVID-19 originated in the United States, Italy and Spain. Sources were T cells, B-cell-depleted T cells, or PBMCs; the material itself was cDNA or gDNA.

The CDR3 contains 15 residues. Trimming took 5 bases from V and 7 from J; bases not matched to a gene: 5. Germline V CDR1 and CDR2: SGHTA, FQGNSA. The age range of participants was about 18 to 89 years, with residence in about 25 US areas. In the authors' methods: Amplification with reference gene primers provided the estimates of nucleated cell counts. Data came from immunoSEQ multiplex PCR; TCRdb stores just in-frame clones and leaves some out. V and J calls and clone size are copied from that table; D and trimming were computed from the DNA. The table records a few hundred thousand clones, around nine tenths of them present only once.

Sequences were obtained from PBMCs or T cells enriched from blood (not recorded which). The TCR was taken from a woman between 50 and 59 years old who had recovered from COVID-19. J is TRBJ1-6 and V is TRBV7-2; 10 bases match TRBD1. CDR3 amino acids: CASSADRGRNSPLHF. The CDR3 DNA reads TGTGCCAGCAGCGCCGACAGGGGGCGGAATTCACCCCTCCACTTT. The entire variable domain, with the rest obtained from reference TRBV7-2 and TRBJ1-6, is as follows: GAGVSQSPSNKVTEKGKDVELRCDPISGHTALYWYRQSLGQGLEFLIYFQGNSAPDKSGLPSDRFSAERTGGSVSTLTIQRTQQEDSAVYLCASSADRGRNSPLHFGNGTRLTVT.